One sample yielded the 32 T cell receptor beta chains listed below, sequenced in a study of Graves' ophthalmopathy and Graves' hyperthyroidism. Beta-chain TCR CDR3 regions were amplified from RNA transcripts. HTBI-primed first-round RT-PCR preceded second-round multiplex PCR. TCRdb recomputed calls from the multiplex PCR reads with MiXCR, one row per CDR3 protein. The data hold about 400,000 distinct CDR3 sequences, with around 17% observed a single time. The sample comprised peripheral blood. These TCRs come from a woman aged 18-29 years with Graves' ophthalmopathy.

The table lists this clonotype with a count of one. The chain couples TRBV6-1 to TRBJ1-2; the match to TRBD1 covers 7 bases. CDR1 and CDR2 (germline): MNHNS, SASEGT. V lost 8 bases, J lost 3 bases, and 9 bases stayed unmatched. This CDR3 contains 14 residues. CDR3 sequence (DNA): TGTGCCAGCCACGGGTCCGGACAGGACTATGGCTACACCTTC. It translates to CASHGSGQDYGYTF.

Turning to this clonotype: This may stem from a read error, because a much larger clone lies one nucleotide away. J is TRBJ1-1 and V is TRBV9, with a possible D match to TRBD1 (5 bases). Germline V gene lookup returns CDR1 SGDLS and CDR2 YYNGEE. The CDR3 consists of 15 residues. Between the trimmed V and J ends, which lost 1 base and 3 bases, there was a span of 13 bases. The CDR3 DNA is TGTGCCAGCAGCGTAAAGGGTGGGGGAGACACTGAAGCTTTCTTT. Amino acids: CASSVKGGGDTEAFF.

This clonotype was picked up many times. V and J are TRBV28 and TRBJ2-7; TRBD2 is a possible D gene (5 bases). The germline CDR1 and CDR2 sequences are MDHEN and SYDVKM. V lost 5 bases, J lost 0 bases, and 17 bases lay in between. CDR3 length: 16 residues. In DNA, the CDR3 is TGTGCCAGCAGTCGGACGGGATCGGTGGGCTCCTACGAGCAGTACTTC. This encodes CASSRTGSVGSYEQYF.

This clonotype was counted ten times or more. Germline is not matched at one junction end, which may reflect a read error. The gene calls are TRBV5-1 and TRBJ2-5; D uncertain. This CDR3 has 11 amino acids. CDR1 is SGHRS and CDR2 is YFSETQ in the germline V gene. The CDR3 sequence is CASSFTETQYF. CDR3 DNA sequence: TGTGCCAGCAGCTTTACGGAGACCCAGTACTTC.

Notes on this clonotype: A much bigger clone sits one base away, suggesting this may be a read error. This chain links TRBV20-1 with TRBJ2-7; perhaps TRBD2 as D (7 bases). V was trimmed by 6 bases and J by 0 bases, leaving 21 bases between them. There are 16 residues in the CDR3. The germline V gene encodes CDR1 DFQATT and CDR2 SNEGSKA (reference sequence). The CDR3 DNA sequence: TGCAGTGCGCCAAGGGGGGGAAGGACAGACTCCTACGAGCAGTACTTC. It is translated as CSAPRGGRTDSYEQYF.

This clonotype was observed at least ten times. Written as DNA, the CDR3 is TGTGCCAGCAGAGAGACAGGTCAAGGCTACACCTTC. This translates into CASRETGQGYTF. The rearrangement links TRBV12-3 or TRBV12-4 to TRBJ1-2, with D possibly TRBD1 on 6 matching bases. V shed 6 bases and J shed 8 bases, with 13 bases lying between them. This CDR3 has 12 residues.

This clonotype was found many times. V usage is TRBV28 and J usage is TRBJ2-7, with D perhaps TRBD2 (6 bases). Germline CDR1 reads MDHEN; CDR2 reads SYDVKM. This CDR3 is built from 13 residues. The V and J ends lost 4 bases and 5 bases respectively, with 12 bases between them. The CDR3 loop reads CASSSLGLHEQYF. The CDR3 nucleotides read TGTGCCAGCAGTTCCTTGGGACTCCACGAGCAGTACTTC.

Many counts were recorded for this clonotype. The V gene is TRBV28, the J gene TRBJ2-7; a weak D match, TRBD2 (5 bases). The CDR3 has 15 residues. Deletions cut 6 bases from V and 3 bases from J, with 18 bases between. CDR1 and CDR2 (germline): MDHEN, SYDVKM. CDR3 loop: CASSPRPPEGYEQYF. CDR3 DNA sequence: TGTGCCAGCAGCCCGAGGCCCCCAGAGGGCTACGAGCAGTACTTC.

This clonotype was counted many times. The rearrangement uses TRBV24-1 and TRBJ1-5; tentative D call: TRBD1 (5 bases). The V and J ends lost 4 bases and 7 bases respectively, with 19 bases between them. The CDR3 totals 16 residues. Germline loops: CDR1 KGHDR, CDR2 SFDVKD. Here the CDR3 reads CATSDPGGPPGQPQHF. For the CDR3, the DNA is TGTGCCACCAGTGACCCTGGGGGACCCCCAGGGCAGCCCCAGCATTTT.

Many counts were recorded for this clonotype. The genes are TRBV11-2 and TRBJ2-7; D uncertain. The CDR3 runs 15 residues. V dropped 0 bases and J dropped 0 bases, with 9 bases sitting between them. Germline lookup yields CDR1 SGHAT and CDR2 FQNNGV. The CDR3 sequence is CASSLEAGPSYEQYF. The CDR3 DNA reads as TGTGCCAGCAGCTTAGAGGCAGGTCCCTCCTACGAGCAGTACTTC.

Ten or more counts support this clonotype. The chain links TRBV6-2 or TRBV6-3 to TRBJ1-1; a weak D match, TRBD1 (5 bases). Germline CDR1 reads MNHEY; CDR2 reads SVGEGT. The length of the CDR3 is 15 residues. Trimming left V 0 bases short and J 6 bases short, with 14 bases between. The CDR3 region has the DNA TGTGCCAGCAGTTACTCCGGACGCCTGGGGGCTGAAGCTTTCTTT. Translating gives CASSYSGRLGAEAFF.

In this sample, this clonotype turned up many times. The gene calls are TRBV11-2 and TRBJ2-2; D possibly matches TRBD1 or TRBD2 (5 bases each). This CDR3 has 16 residues. Between the trimmed V and J ends, which lost 7 bases and 7 bases, there was a span of 22 bases. Germline CDR1 reads SGHAT; CDR2 reads FQNNGV. The CDR3 region has the DNA TGTGCCAGCACACGGGGCGGACTCCTCAACGGCGGGGAGCTGTTTTTT. Residues: CASTRGGLLNGGELFF.

This clonotype was seen only a few times. The rearrangement joins TRBV28 to TRBJ2-5; 8 positions match TRBD2. J gave up 9 bases and V 5 bases, and 5 bases lay outside the gene matches. CDR3 size: 12 residues. Germline CDR1 reads MDHEN; CDR2 reads SYDVKM. CDR3 in amino acids: CASSTTSGPQYF. In DNA form, the CDR3 reads TGTGCCAGCAGTACAACTAGCGGCCCCCAGTACTTC.

The CDR3 nucleotides are TGTGCCAGCAGTGACAGTCTAGGTACCACGGATACGCAGTATTTT. This encodes CASSDSLGTTDTQYF. The chain joins TRBV2 to TRBJ2-3; no clear D gene. This CDR3 contains 15 residues. Trimming cost V 3 bases and J 6 bases, with 16 bases left between them. The V gene's germline CDR1 is SNHLY and CDR2 FYNNEI.

In this sample, this clonotype turned up many times. The chain is built from TRBV6-5 and TRBJ2-5; D could derive from TRBD1 or TRBD2 (7 bases each). Trimming cost V 5 bases and J 4 bases, with 17 bases left between them. The germline V gene encodes CDR1 MNHEY and CDR2 SVGAGI. The CDR3 is 15 amino acids. The CDR3 region has the DNA TGTGCCAGCAGTAATTCAGGGGGGGGGGGAGAGACCCAGTACTTC. Amino acid sequence: CASSNSGGGGETQYF.

The V call is TRBV20-1, the J call TRBJ2-7; D may be TRBD1 or TRBD2 (6 bases each). V was cut by 7 bases and J by 2 bases, with 15 bases left in between. Per germline, CDR1 DFQATT and CDR2 SNEGSKA (reference sequence). There are 13 residues in the CDR3. This chain's CDR3 is CSGLGGVTYEQYF. The CDR3 DNA reads TGCAGTGGGTTGGGGGGCGTAACCTACGAGCAGTACTTC.

This chain links TRBV5-1 with TRBJ1-5, with 8 bases matching TRBD1. CDR1 SGHRS and CDR2 YFSETQ come from the germline V gene. The CDR3 length is 13 residues. V gave up 3 bases and J gave up 9 bases; unmatched junction bases: 5. CDR3 region: CASSSDGQGPQHF. The CDR3 DNA reads as TGCGCCAGCAGCTCGGACGGACAGGGGCCCCAGCATTTT. The complete variable domain, with remaining parts taken from reference TRBV5-1 and TRBJ1-5, reads KAGVTQTPRYLIKTRGQQVTLSCSPISGHRSVSWYQQTPGQGLQFLFEYFSETQRNKGNFPGRFSGRQFSNSRSEMNVSTLELGDSALYLCASSSDGQGPQHFGDGTRLSIL.

The table lists this clonotype with many counts. This chain uses TRBV11-2 with TRBJ2-2, with D perhaps matching TRBD1 or TRBD2 (5 bases each). CDR1 SGHAT and CDR2 FQNNGV come from the germline V gene. Deletions cut 0 bases from V and 6 bases from J, with 8 bases between. The CDR3 contains 14 residues. CDR3 loop: CASSLDLGAGELFF. As DNA, the CDR3 is TGTGCCAGCAGCTTAGATTTGGGGGCCGGGGAGCTGTTTTTT.

The genes are TRBV5-1 and TRBJ1-2, with D uncertain. V shed 4 bases and J shed 7 bases, with 17 bases lying between them. Germline V gene data show CDR1 as SGHRS and CDR2 as YFSETQ. The length of the CDR3 is 14 residues. The CDR3 sequence: CASSQFVSGRGYTF. CDR3 DNA sequence: TGCGCCAGCAGCCAATTTGTGTCAGGACGTGGCTACACCTTC. The whole variable domain, filled in from reference TRBV5-1 and TRBJ1-2, reads KAGVTQTPRYLIKTRGQQVTLSCSPISGHRSVSWYQQTPGQGLQFLFEYFSETQRNKGNFPGRFSGRQFSNSRSEMNVSTLELGDSALYLCASSQFVSGRGYTFGSGTRLTVV.

This clonotype came up many times. An end of the junction differs from the germline gene, which may be a read error. V usage is TRBV12-3 or TRBV12-4 and J usage is TRBJ1-5; no clear D. The CDR3 has 13 amino acids. Here the CDR3 reads CASSLGRNQPQHF. The DNA for the CDR3 is TGTGCCAGCAGCTTAGGCAGGAATCAGCCCCAGCATTTT.

This clonotype was seen many times. V and J are TRBV2 and TRBJ1-5, with 9 bases lining up with TRBD1. This CDR3 spans 15 amino acids. CDR1 and CDR2 (germline): SNHLY, FYNNEI. Unmatched junction bases numbered 5, after V lost 5 bases and J lost 3 bases. CDR3 DNA: TGTGCCAGCAGTTTCCGGGACAGGGACAATCAGCCCCAGCATTTT. The encoded protein is CASSFRDRDNQPQHF.

V is TRBV6-1 and J is TRBJ2-5, with 10 bases fitting TRBD1. The V segment lost 6 bases and the J segment 4 bases; nucleotides outside the gene matches: 5. The CDR3 runs 14 residues. CDR1 and CDR2 (germline): MNHNS, SASEGT. The CDR3 DNA reads TGTGCCAGCAGGCGGGACAGGGGCCGAGAGACCCAGTACTTC. Encoded protein: CASRRDRGRETQYF.

This clonotype appeared many times. J is TRBJ2-7 and V is TRBV5-6; D is possibly TRBD1 (6 bases). Trimming removed 1 base from V and 6 bases from J, with 14 bases in between. The V gene's germline CDR1 is SGHDT and CDR2 YYEEEE. The CDR3 is 14 amino acids. DNA for the CDR3: TGTGCCAGCAGCTTGACCAACAGGGTGCGCGAGCAGTACTTC. This sequence encodes CASSLTNRVREQYF.

In this sample, this clonotype turned up many times. This rearrangement joins TRBV20-1 to TRBJ2-2; TRBD1 matches 9 bases. Germline CDR1 reads DFQATT; CDR2 reads SNEGSKA (reference sequence). The CDR3 has 16 residues. The V segment lost 6 bases and the J segment 4 bases; nucleotides outside the gene matches: 12. DNA of the CDR3: TGCAGTGCACCATATAAACAGGGGGCGAGCACCGGGGAGCTGTTTTTT. This translates into CSAPYKQGASTGELFF.

There are many counts of this clonotype. This rearrangement joins TRBV6-2 or TRBV6-3 to TRBJ1-2; TRBD1 matches at 7 bases. Germline V gene sequence: CDR1 MNHEY, CDR2 SVGEGT. The CDR3 contains 14 residues. The junction had 10 bases not matched to a gene; V was cut back by 6 bases and J by 6 bases. CDR3 bases: TGTGCCAGCAGCCCCGACAGGGAGGACCATGGCTACACCTTC. As protein: CASSPDREDHGYTF.

This clonotype occurred many times. The V call is TRBV20-1, the J call TRBJ2-4; a possible D gene is TRBD2 (6 bases). Germline V gene lookup returns CDR1 DFQATT and CDR2 SNEGSKA (reference sequence). V was shortened by 5 bases and J by 4 bases, with 18 bases between the two germline ends. CDR3 length: 15 amino acids. CDR3 sequence: CSAPNLSGAKNIQYF. In DNA, the CDR3 is TGCAGTGCTCCAAACCTTAGCGGAGCAAAAAACATTCAGTACTTC.

V usage is TRBV2 and J usage is TRBJ2-5, with D perhaps assigned TRBD1 or TRBD2 (5 bases each). The CDR3 runs to 14 residues. Germline V CDR1 and CDR2: SNHLY, FYNNEI. The V gene lost 5 bases and the J gene lost 0 bases, with 10 bases spanning the gap. The CDR3 loop is CASSLGPNQETQYF. CDR3 nucleotides: TGTGCCAGCAGTCTGGGACCAAACCAAGAGACCCAGTACTTC.

In its sample, this clonotype was seen once. The chain recombines TRBV6-5 with TRBJ2-7; tentatively, D is TRBD2 (5 bases). V gave up 0 bases and J gave up 3 bases, with 9 bases separating them. The CDR3 runs to 14 residues. Germline V gene sequence: CDR1 MNHEY, CDR2 SVGAGI. The CDR3 sequence: CASSYSGINYEQYF. CDR3 bases: TGTGCCAGCAGTTACTCCGGGATTAACTACGAGCAGTACTTC.

This chain connects TRBV12-3 or TRBV12-4 to TRBJ1-1; D is unclear. This CDR3 is 12 amino acids long. V dropped 3 bases and J dropped 4 bases, with 6 bases sitting between them. The CDR3 region is CASSFVSTEAFF. The CDR3 coding sequence is TGTGCCAGCAGTTTCGTATCCACTGAAGCTTTCTTT.

There are a few counts of this clonotype. The chain combines TRBV6-1 with TRBJ2-5, with D possibly matching TRBD2 (5 bases). Germline assignment: CDR1 MNHNS and CDR2 SASEGT. The CDR3 sequence is 13 residues long. V dropped 10 bases and J dropped 1 base, with 13 bases sitting between them. CDR3 nucleotides: TGTGCCATACGACGAGCGGCCCAAGAGACCCAGTACTTC. Translated: CAIRRAAQETQYF.

This clonotype has at least ten counts. The V call is TRBV27, the J call TRBJ2-5, with 9 bases identical to TRBD2. This CDR3 has 15 amino acids. Trimming cost V 4 bases and J 5 bases; bases outside gene matches: 8. Germline V gene lookup returns CDR1 MNHEY and CDR2 SMNVEV (reference sequence). CDR3 in DNA: TGTGCCAGCAGTTGGGGAGCGGGAGGCTTGGAGACCCAGTACTTC. Translation: CASSWGAGGLETQYF.

This clonotype has a handful of counts. This chain uses TRBV27 with TRBJ2-5; D remains ambiguous. Germline V CDR1 and CDR2: MNHEY, SMNVEV (reference sequence). V lost 6 bases and J lost 4, with 27 bases in between. The CDR3 covers 18 residues. CDR3 protein: CASRPTNLGLVFGETQYF. In DNA form, the CDR3 reads TGTGCCAGCAGACCGACGAACCTGGGTCTAGTTTTTGGAGAGACCCAGTACTTC.